This T cell receptor beta chain was sequenced in a study of shared clonotypes between healthy human individuals. Background on the study: The donors, two women and three men, were aged 18 to 49.

Per germline, CDR1 SEHNR and CDR2 FQNEAQ (reference sequence). The CDR3 runs 15 residues. V gave up 2 bases and J gave up 2 bases, with 9 bases separating them. The protocol was immunoSEQ multiplex PCR, while the TCRdb copy is restricted to in-frame clones and leaves out a portion. The sample holds around 700,000 clones, about 90% seen once. With respect to this clone: Antigen: not known.

Naivety among CD8 cells was defined by CD45RO negativity and positive CCR7 selection, thereby excluding terminally differentiated effector memory CD45RA+ cells. Regarding the study as a whole: Deeper or shallower sequencing was expected to change how clonotypes are shared among donors.

The sample taken for sequencing was naive CD8+ T cells sorted from blood. The V call is TRBV7-9, the J call TRBJ2-2, with D perhaps TRBD2 (5 bases). The TCR was taken from a man younger than 40 in good health. Written as DNA, the CDR3 is TGTGCCAGCAGCTTATCTAGCATTAACACCGGGGAGCTGTTTTTT. This translates into CASSLSSINTGELFF.